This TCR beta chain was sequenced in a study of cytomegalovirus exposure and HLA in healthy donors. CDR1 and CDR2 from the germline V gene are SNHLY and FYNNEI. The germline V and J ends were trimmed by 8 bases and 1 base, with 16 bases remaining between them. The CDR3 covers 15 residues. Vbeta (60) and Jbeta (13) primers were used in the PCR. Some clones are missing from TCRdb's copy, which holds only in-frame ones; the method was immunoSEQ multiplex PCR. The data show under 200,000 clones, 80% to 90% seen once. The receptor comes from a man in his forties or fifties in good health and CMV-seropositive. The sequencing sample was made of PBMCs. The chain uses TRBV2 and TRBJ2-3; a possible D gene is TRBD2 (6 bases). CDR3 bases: TGTGCCAGCCGACCCCGCTCGGGGGGCACAGATACGCAGTATTTT. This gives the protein CASRPRSGGTDTQYF.